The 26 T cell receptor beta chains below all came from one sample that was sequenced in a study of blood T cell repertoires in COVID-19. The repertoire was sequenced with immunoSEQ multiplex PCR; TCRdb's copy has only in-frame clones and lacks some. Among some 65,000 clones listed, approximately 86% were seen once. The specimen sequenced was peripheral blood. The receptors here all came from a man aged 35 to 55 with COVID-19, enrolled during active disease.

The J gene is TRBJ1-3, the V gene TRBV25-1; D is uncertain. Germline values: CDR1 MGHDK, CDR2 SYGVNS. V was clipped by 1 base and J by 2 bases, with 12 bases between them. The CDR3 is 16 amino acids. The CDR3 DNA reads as TGTGCCAGCAGTGAATCGTGGGCTAACCCTGGAAACACCATATATTTT. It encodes CASSESWANPGNTIYF.

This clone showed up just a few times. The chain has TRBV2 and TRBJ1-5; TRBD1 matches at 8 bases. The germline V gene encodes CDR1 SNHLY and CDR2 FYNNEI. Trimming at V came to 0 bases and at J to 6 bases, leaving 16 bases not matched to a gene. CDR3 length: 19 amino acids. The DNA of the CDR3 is TGTGCCAGCAGTGAAGCGCGAGACAGGTATCAGGGGGCCGGTCAGCCCCAGCATTTT. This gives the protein CASSEARDRYQGAGQPQHF.

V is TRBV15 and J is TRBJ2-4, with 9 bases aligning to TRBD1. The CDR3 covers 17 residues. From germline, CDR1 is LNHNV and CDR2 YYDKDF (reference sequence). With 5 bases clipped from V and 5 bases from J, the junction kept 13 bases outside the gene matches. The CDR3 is CATSPTGGAGPENIQYF. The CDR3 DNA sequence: TGTGCCACCAGCCCTACAGGGGGCGCAGGTCCCGAAAACATTCAGTACTTC.

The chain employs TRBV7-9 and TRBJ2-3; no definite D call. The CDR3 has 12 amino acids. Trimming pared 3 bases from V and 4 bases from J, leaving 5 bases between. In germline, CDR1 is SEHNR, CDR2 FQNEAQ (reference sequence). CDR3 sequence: CASSFSADTQYF. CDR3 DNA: TGTGCCAGCAGCTTTTCGGCAGATACGCAGTATTTT.

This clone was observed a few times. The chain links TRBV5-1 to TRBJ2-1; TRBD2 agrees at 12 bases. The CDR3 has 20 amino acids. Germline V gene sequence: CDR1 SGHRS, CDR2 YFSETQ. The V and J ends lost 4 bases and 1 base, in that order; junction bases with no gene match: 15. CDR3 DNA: TGCGCCAGCAGCCCACGCCTTCTAGCGGGGGGGGGTTTTTCCTACAATGAGCAGTTCTTC. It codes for CASSPRLLAGGGFSYNEQFF.

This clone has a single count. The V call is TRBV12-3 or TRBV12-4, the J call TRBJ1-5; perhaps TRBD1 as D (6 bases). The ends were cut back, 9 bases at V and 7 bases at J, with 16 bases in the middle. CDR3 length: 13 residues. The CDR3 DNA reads TGTGCCAGTTGGGGACAACCAGGACAGCCCCAGCATTTT. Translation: CASWGQPGQPQHF.

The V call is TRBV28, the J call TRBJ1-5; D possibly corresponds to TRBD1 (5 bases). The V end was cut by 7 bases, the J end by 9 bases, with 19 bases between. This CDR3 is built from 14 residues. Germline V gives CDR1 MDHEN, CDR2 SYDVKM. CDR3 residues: CASIGGTRVGPQHF. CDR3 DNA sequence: TGTGCCAGCATTGGGGGGACCCGCGTGGGGCCCCAGCATTTT.

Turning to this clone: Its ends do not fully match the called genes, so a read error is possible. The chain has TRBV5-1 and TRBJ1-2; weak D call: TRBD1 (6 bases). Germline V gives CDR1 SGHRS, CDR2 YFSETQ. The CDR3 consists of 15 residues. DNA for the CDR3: TGCGCCCGCAGCTGGGGGCCCGGGGGGGCTTATGGCTACACCTTC. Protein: CARSWGPGGAYGYTF.

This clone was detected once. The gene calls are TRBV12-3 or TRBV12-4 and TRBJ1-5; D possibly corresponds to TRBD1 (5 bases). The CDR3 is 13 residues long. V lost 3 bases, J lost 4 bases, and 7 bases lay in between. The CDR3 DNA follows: TGTGCCAGCAGTTTCGACAGTAATCAGCCCCAGCATTTT. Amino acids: CASSFDSNQPQHF.

Written as DNA, the CDR3 is TGCGCCAGCAGCCAAGTTGGGCAGGGGGCGGATACGCAGTATTTT. This encodes CASSQVGQGADTQYF. V usage is TRBV4-1 and J usage is TRBJ2-3, with 8 bases lining up with TRBD1. The germline V gene has CDR1 MGHRA and CDR2 YSYEKL. V lost 1 base to trimming and J lost 6 bases; unmatched junction nucleotides: 6. The CDR3 extends over 15 amino acids.

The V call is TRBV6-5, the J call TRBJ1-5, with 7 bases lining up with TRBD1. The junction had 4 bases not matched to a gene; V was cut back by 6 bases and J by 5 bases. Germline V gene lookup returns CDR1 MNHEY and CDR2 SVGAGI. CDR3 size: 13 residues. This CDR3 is CASSQDRDQPQHF. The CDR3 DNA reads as TGTGCCAGCAGCCAAGACAGGGATCAGCCCCAGCATTTT.

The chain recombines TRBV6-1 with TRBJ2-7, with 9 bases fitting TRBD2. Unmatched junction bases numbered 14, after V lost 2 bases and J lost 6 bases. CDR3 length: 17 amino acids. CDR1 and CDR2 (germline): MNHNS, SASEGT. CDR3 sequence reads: CASSENIALGTSPEQYF. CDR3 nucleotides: TGTGCCAGCAGTGAAAATATCGCACTGGGGACTAGCCCCGAGCAGTACTTC.

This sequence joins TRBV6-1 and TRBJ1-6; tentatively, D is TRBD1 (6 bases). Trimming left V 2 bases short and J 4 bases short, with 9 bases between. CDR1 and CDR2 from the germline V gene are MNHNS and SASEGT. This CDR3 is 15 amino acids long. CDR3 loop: CASSERGAYNSPLHF. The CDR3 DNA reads TGTGCCAGCAGTGAACGGGGGGCTTATAATTCACCCCTCCACTTT.

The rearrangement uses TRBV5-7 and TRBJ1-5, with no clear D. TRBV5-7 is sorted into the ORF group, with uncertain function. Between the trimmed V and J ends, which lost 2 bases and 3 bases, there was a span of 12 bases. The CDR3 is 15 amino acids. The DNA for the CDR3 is TGTGCCAGCAGCTTAAGCGTGCGAGACAATCAGCCCCAGCATTTT. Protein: CASSLSVRDNQPQHF.

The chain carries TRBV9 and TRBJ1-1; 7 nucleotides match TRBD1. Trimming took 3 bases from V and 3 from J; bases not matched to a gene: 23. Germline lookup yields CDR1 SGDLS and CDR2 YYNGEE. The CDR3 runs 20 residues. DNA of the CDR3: TGTGCCAGCAGCGCAACCGGACGTCACAGGGGTGGGTCACGGGACACTGAAGCTTTCTTT. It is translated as CASSATGRHRGGSRDTEAFF.

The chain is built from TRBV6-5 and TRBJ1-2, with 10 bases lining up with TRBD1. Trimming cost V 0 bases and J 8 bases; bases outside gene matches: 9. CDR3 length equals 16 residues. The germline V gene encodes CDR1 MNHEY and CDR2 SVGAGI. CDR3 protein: CASSYSQWTGGSGYTF. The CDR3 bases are TGTGCCAGCAGTTACTCTCAATGGACAGGGGGAAGCGGCTACACCTTC.

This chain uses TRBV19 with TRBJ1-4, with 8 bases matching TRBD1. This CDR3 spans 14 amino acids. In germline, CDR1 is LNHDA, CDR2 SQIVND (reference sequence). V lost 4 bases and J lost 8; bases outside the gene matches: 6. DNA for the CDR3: TGTGCCAGTAGTAAAGGACAGGGTGGCGAAAAACTGTTTTTT. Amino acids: CASSKGQGGEKLFF. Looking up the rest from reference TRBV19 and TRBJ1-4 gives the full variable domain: DGGITQSPKYLFRKEGQNVTLSCEQNLNHDAMYWYRQDPGQGLRLIYYSQIVNDFQKGDIAEGYSVSREKKESFPLTVTSAQKNPTAFYLCASSKGQGGEKLFFGSGTQLSVL.

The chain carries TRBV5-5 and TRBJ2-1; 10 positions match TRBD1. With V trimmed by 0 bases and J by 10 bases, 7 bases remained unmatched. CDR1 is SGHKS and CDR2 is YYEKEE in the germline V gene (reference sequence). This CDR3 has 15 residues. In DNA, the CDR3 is TGTGCCAGCAGCTTGGGACAGGGGGCGAGCAACGAGCAGTTCTTC. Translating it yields CASSLGQGASNEQFF.

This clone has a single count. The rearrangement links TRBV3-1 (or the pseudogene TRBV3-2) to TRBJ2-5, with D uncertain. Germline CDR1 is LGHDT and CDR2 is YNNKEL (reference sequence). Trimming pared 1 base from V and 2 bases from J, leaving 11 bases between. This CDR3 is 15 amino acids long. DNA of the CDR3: TGTGCCAGCAGCCAAGCTCTAGTAGAACAAGAGACCCAGTACTTC. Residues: CASSQALVEQETQYF.

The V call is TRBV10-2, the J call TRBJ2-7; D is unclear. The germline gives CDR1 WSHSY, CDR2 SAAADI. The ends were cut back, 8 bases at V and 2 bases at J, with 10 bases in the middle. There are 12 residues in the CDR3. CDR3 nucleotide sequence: TGCGCCAGCTCCCCCAGGACCTACGAGCAGTACTTC. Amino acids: CASSPRTYEQYF.

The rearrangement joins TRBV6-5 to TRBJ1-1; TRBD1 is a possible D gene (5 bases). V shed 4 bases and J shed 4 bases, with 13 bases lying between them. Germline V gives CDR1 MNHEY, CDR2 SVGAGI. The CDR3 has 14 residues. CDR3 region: CASSSRGGGTEAFF. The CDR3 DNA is TGTGCCAGCAGTTCCCGTGGGGGGGGCACTGAAGCTTTCTTT.

The CDR3 loop reads CASGVASKGEQFF. Here the CDR3 DNA reads TGTGCCAGCGGGGTAGCGTCGAAGGGTGAGCAGTTCTTC. The V call is TRBV6-5, the J call TRBJ2-1; the D gene is possibly TRBD2 (5 bases). The CDR3 has 13 residues. V lost 8 bases to trimming and J lost 9 bases, with 17 bases between them. Germline loops: CDR1 MNHEY, CDR2 SVGAGI.

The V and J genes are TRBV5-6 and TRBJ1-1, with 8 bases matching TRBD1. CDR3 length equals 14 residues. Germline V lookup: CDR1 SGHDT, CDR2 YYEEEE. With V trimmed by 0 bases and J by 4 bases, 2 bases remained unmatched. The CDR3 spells CASSLVGTGTEAFF. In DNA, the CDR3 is TGTGCCAGCAGCTTGGTCGGGACAGGCACTGAAGCTTTCTTT.

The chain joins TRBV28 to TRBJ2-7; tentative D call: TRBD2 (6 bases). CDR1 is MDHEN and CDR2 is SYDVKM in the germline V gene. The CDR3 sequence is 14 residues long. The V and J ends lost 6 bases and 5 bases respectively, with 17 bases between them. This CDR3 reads CASSLLGGRDEQYF. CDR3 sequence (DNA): TGTGCCAGCAGCCTCCTGGGGGGACGAGACGAGCAGTACTTC.

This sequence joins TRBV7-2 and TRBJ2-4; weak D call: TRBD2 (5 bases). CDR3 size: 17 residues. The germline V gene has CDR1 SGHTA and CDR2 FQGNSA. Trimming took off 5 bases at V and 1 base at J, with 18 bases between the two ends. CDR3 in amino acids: CASSPRGRAGAKNIQYF. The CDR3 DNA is TGTGCCAGCAGCCCCCGGGGAAGGGCTGGGGCCAAAAACATTCAGTACTTC.

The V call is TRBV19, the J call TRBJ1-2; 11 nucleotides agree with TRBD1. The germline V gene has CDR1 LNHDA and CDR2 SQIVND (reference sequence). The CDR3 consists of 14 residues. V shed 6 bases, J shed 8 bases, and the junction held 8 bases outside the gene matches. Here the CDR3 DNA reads TGTGCCAGTAGCCCGGGACAGGGGGGTAGGGGCTACACCTTC. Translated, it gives CASSPGQGGRGYTF.